This T cell receptor (beta chain) originates from a study of blood T cell repertoires in COVID-19. On the study more broadly: Italy, Spain and the United States were the sources of the convalescent and acute COVID-19 samples. T cells, B-cell-depleted T cells, or PBMCs provided the cDNA or gDNA that served as material.

This clone was counted once. Profiling relied on immunoSEQ multiplex PCR, and the TCRdb table lists in-frame clones only, not all of them. Among more than 200,000 clones listed, more than 75% were seen once. Enrolled through a virtual design, the participants were between 18 and 89 years of age and came from fewer than 30 US areas. Cohort 3 recovered donors had two negative PCRs, clearance, or symptom resolution. Looked up from germline, CDR1 is MNHEY and CDR2 is SMNVEV (reference sequence). The V end lost 5 bases, the J end lost 2 bases, and 18 bases lay between the germline ends. This CDR3 region has 16 residues.

The TCR comes from a woman aged 45-65 years who had recovered from COVID-19. This chain joins TRBV27 and TRBJ1-2, with a possible D match to TRBD1 (5 bases). Source material: PBMCs or T cells enriched from blood (not recorded which). CDR3 sequence reads: CASSPRTSITNYGYTF. CDR3 nucleotide sequence: TGTGCCAGCAGTCCGCGGACATCCATCACGAACTATGGCTACACCTTC.